The 13 T cell receptor beta chains presented below share a single source sample, sequenced in a study of Ad26.COV2.S vaccination and SARS-CoV-2 variants (dated by TCRdb to about 2021). Reading the label with the study, this specimen's treatment or condition is: some 20 received Ad26.COV2.S at low or high dose, single or two shots; about 5 received placebo; per-sample allocation not given. Repertoires of vaccine and placebo recipients were sequenced from samples taken on day 63 after the first injection. The library relied on the immunoSEQ multiplex PCR assay. TCRdb mirrors the immuneACCESS table, restricted to in-frame sequences. Some clones are absent from its copies; in checked studies, under half trace to an unresolved V gene, and the reason for the others is unknown. The sample contains approximately 410,000 clones, about 90% of them found a single time. The top ten constitute more than 1.5% of the sample.

Sequenced here: peripheral blood, sampled in a trial of Ad26.COV2.S vaccine versus placebo. The receptors come from a person between 18 and 60 years old who received the Ad26.COV2.S COVID-19 vaccine or a placebo.

The chain joins TRBV7-8 to TRBJ1-1; 10 nucleotides match TRBD1. With V trimmed by 1 base and J by 4 bases, 3 bases remained unmatched. CDR1 and CDR2 from the germline V gene are SGHVS and FQNEAQ. The CDR3 consists of 15 residues. CDR3 residues: CASSLGDRGTTEAFF. The CDR3 DNA reads TGTGCCAGCAGCTTAGGGGACAGGGGCACCACTGAAGCTTTCTTT. The full variable domain, in which reference TRBV7-8 and TRBJ1-1 provide the parts outside the CDR3, is GAGVSQSPRYKVAKRGQDVALRCDPISGHVSLFWYQQALGQGPEFLTYFQNEAQLDKSGLPSDRFFAERPEGSVSTLKIQRTQQEDSAVYLCASSLGDRGTTEAFFGQGTRLTVV.

For the CDR3, the DNA is TGCGCCAGCAGCCAAGATGGGACCTTTAATTCACCCCTCCACTTT. It codes for CASSQDGTFNSPLHF. The chain couples TRBV4-3 to TRBJ1-6; tentative D call: TRBD1 (5 bases). Trimming removed 0 bases at V and 6 bases at J, with 9 bases between. Germline-derived CDR1 and CDR2 are LGHNA and YSLEER. There are 15 residues in the CDR3.

V usage is TRBV28 and J usage is TRBJ1-2; 7 bases line up with TRBD1. The CDR3 runs 14 residues. Germline trimming cut 7 bases from V and 8 bases from J; bases unmatched to any gene: 13. The V gene's germline CDR1 is MDHEN and CDR2 SYDVKM. The CDR3: CASKGAGTERGYTF. The CDR3 DNA is TGTGCCAGCAAAGGCGCTGGGACAGAAAGGGGCTACACCTTC.

The gene calls are TRBV6-2 or TRBV6-3 and TRBJ2-6; TRBD2 might be the D (5 bases). In germline, CDR1 is MNHEY, CDR2 SVGEGT. V was pared by 6 bases and J by 2 bases, with 14 bases between. The CDR3 sequence is 16 residues long. Here the CDR3 DNA reads TGTGCCAGCAGCCCGAAAACTAGAGCTGGGGCCAACGTCCTGACTTTC. Translation gives CASSPKTRAGANVLTF.

The rearrangement joins TRBV6-1 to TRBJ1-2, with D possibly TRBD1 on 6 matching bases. This CDR3 comprises 15 residues. CDR1 and CDR2 (germline): MNHNS, SASEGT. V lost 1 base to trimming and J lost 2 bases, with 11 bases between them. Written as DNA, the CDR3 is TGTGCCAGCAGTGAAGTACAGGGACCCAACTATGGCTACACCTTC. Encoded protein: CASSEVQGPNYGYTF.

V gene TRBV4-3 combines with J gene TRBJ2-7; the match to TRBD1 covers 7 bases. V gave up 0 bases and J gave up 5 bases; unmatched junction bases: 7. The V gene's germline CDR1 is LGHNA and CDR2 YSLEER. The CDR3 is made up of 15 amino acids. CDR3 protein: CASSQDTGASNEQYF. The CDR3 nucleotides read TGCGCCAGCAGCCAAGATACAGGGGCGAGCAACGAGCAGTACTTC.

The chain uses TRBV4-3 and TRBJ2-6; either TRBD1 or TRBD2 may fit D (5 bases each). The V end lost 0 bases, the J end lost 3 bases, and 6 bases lay between the germline ends. Germline-derived CDR1 and CDR2 are LGHNA and YSLEER. This CDR3 has 15 residues. This chain's CDR3 is CASSQEGVGANVLTF. The CDR3 nucleotides read TGCGCCAGCAGCCAAGAGGGGGTTGGGGCCAACGTCCTGACTTTC.

The V and J genes are TRBV5-1 and TRBJ2-7; D is undetermined. This CDR3 has 15 residues. Germline assignment: CDR1 SGHRS and CDR2 YFSETQ. The V end was cut by 3 bases, the J end by 3 bases, with 16 bases between. CDR3 protein: CASSSQAPSLYEQYF. DNA for the CDR3: TGCGCCAGCAGCTCTCAGGCGCCAAGCCTCTACGAGCAGTACTTC.

V and J are TRBV4-3 and TRBJ1-2, with 7 bases identical to TRBD1. V lost 2 bases and J lost 5; bases outside the gene matches: 8. The CDR3 runs 15 residues. Germline-derived CDR1 and CDR2 are LGHNA and YSLEER. The CDR3 DNA reads as TGCGCCAGCAGCCAATCGACAGGGAAAGAGTATGGCTACACCTTC. This translates into CASSQSTGKEYGYTF.

This chain joins TRBV23-1 and TRBJ2-7; D might be TRBD2 (5 bases). TRBV23-1 is an ORF; its function is uncertain. V lost 0 bases and J 3 bases, leaving 9 bases between the germline ends. The CDR3 consists of 14 residues. CDR3 sequence reads: CASSQSGAIYEQYF. The CDR3 nucleotides read TGCGCCAGCAGTCAATCGGGAGCTATCTACGAGCAGTACTTC.

The chain carries TRBV29-1 and TRBJ2-7; the match to TRBD2 covers 9 bases. V lost 1 base and J lost 2; bases outside the gene matches: 15. This CDR3 has 18 amino acids. From germline, CDR1 is SQVTM and CDR2 ANQGSEA. The CDR3 loop is CSVEGAGGAGGRTYEQYF. Written as DNA, the CDR3 is TGCAGCGTTGAAGGAGCGGGGGGCGCAGGCGGGAGAACCTACGAGCAGTACTTC.

This clone was detected once. The V call is TRBV7-9, the J call TRBJ1-1; D not resolved. Germline V lookup: CDR1 SEHNR, CDR2 FQNEAQ (reference sequence). The CDR3 loop spans 14 amino acids. V lost 1 base and J 3 bases, leaving 9 bases between the germline ends. The CDR3 loop is CASSLVLAHTEAFF. The DNA of the CDR3 is TGTGCCAGCAGCTTAGTTCTGGCCCACACTGAAGCTTTCTTT.

The chain carries TRBV6-2 or TRBV6-3 and TRBJ2-1; possible D gene TRBD2, 5 bases. The germline V and J ends were trimmed by 4 bases and 9 bases, with 19 bases remaining between them. This CDR3 region has 15 residues. The germline V gene encodes CDR1 MNHEY and CDR2 SVGEGT. The DNA for the CDR3 is TGTGCCAGCAGTTCAACGGGATTGGAAGTCAGTGAGCAGTTCTTC. Its protein product is CASSSTGLEVSEQFF.